The 32 T cell receptor beta chains below all came from one sample that was sequenced in a study of cytomegalovirus exposure and HLA in healthy donors. In the PCR, 60 Vbeta and 13 Jbeta primers were used. The protocol was immunoSEQ multiplex PCR, while the TCRdb copy is restricted to in-frame clones and leaves out a portion. The table records 200,000 to 250,000 clones, 80% to 85% of them present only once. Sequencing was done on a sample of PBMCs. These receptors all stem from a boy under 10 years old in good health and CMV-seronegative.

This clone was detected a few times. The chain is built from TRBV20-1 and TRBJ1-1, with unresolved D. CDR1 and CDR2 (germline): DFQATT, SNEGSKA (reference sequence). This CDR3 contains 11 residues. V lost 5 bases and J 6 bases, leaving 10 bases between the germline ends. CDR3 bases: TGCAGTGCTTCATCCCTACCTGAAGCTTTCTTT. It translates to CSASSLPEAFF.

The V and J genes are TRBV7-9 and TRBJ2-1, with TRBD1 matching 7 bases. V trimming: 1 base; J trimming: 7 bases; junction bases outside the gene matches: 13. Germline V CDR1 and CDR2: SEHNR, FQNEAQ (reference sequence). The CDR3 sequence is 17 residues long. The DNA of the CDR3 is TGTGCCAGCAGCTTAGGGCACAGGGGTTCCCTTCAAAATGAGCAGTTCTTC. Its protein product is CASSLGHRGSLQNEQFF.

The rearrangement links TRBV27 to TRBJ2-3, with 8 bases fitting TRBD2. This CDR3 has 14 amino acids. Germline V gene sequence: CDR1 MNHEY, CDR2 SMNVEV (reference sequence). With 6 bases clipped from V and 3 bases from J, the junction kept 5 bases outside the gene matches. The CDR3 DNA sequence: TGTGCCAGCAGCCGAGCGGGAGTAACAGATACGCAGTATTTT. It codes for CASSRAGVTDTQYF.

The chain couples TRBV4-2 to TRBJ2-3; 14 bases are a match to TRBD2. Germline CDR1 is LGHNA and CDR2 is YNFKEQ. The CDR3 runs 20 residues. With V trimmed by 3 bases and J by 0 bases, 11 bases remained unmatched. The DNA for the CDR3 is TGTGCCAGCAGCCACGAACCCGGGACTAGCGGGAGAGGGAGCACAGATACGCAGTATTTT. Its protein product is CASSHEPGTSGRGSTDTQYF.

The chain uses TRBV30 and TRBJ1-6, with D possibly TRBD1 on 5 matching bases. V shed 7 bases and J shed 11 bases, with 18 bases lying between them. Germline CDR1 is GTSNPN and CDR2 is SVGIG (reference sequence). The CDR3 is 13 residues long. CDR3 residues: CASAGGTIAPLHF. The CDR3 DNA follows: TGTGCCTCCGCGGGGGGAACGATTGCACCCCTCCACTTT. The entire variable domain, with the rest obtained from reference TRBV30 and TRBJ1-6, is as follows: SQTIHQWPATLVQPVGSPLSLECTVEGTSNPNLYWYRQAAGRGLQLLFYSVGIGQISSEVPQNLSASRPQDRQFILSSKKLLLSDSGFYLCASAGGTIAPLHFGNGTRLTVT.

V is TRBV5-1 and J is TRBJ2-3, with TRBD1 as a possible D gene (6 bases). CDR3 length: 15 residues. Germline lookup yields CDR1 SGHRS and CDR2 YFSETQ. Trimming removed 9 bases from V and 2 bases from J, with 19 bases in between. The CDR3 bases are TGCGCCAAACCGGACAGAGTAACATTCACAGATACGCAGTATTTT. Translated, it gives CAKPDRVTFTDTQYF.

This chain uses TRBV20-1 with TRBJ1-3; no clear D. The CDR3 loop spans 11 amino acids. The V gene's germline CDR1 is DFQATT and CDR2 SNEGSKA (reference sequence). V was shortened by 0 bases and J by 6 bases, with 3 bases between the two germline ends. The DNA of the CDR3 is TGCAGTGCTAGAGACAAAAACACCATATATTTT. Translated, it gives CSARDKNTIYF.

The chain recombines TRBV7-2 with TRBJ1-1; D is uncertain. The germline gives CDR1 SGHTA, CDR2 FQGNSA. The CDR3 extends over 13 amino acids. V lost 3 bases and J 1 base, leaving 6 bases between the germline ends. The CDR3 sequence: CASSLGRNTEAFF. In DNA form, the CDR3 reads TGTGCCAGCAGCTTGGGCAGGAACACTGAAGCTTTCTTT. Full variable domain (remainder filled in from reference TRBV7-2 and TRBJ1-1): GAGVSQSPSNKVTEKGKDVELRCDPISGHTALYWYRQSLGQGLEFLIYFQGNSAPDKSGLPSDRFSAERTGGSVSTLTIQRTQQEDSAVYLCASSLGRNTEAFFGQGTRLTVV.

This clone came up a few times. The chain couples TRBV30 to TRBJ1-1, with D unclear. V lost 0 bases to trimming and J lost 5 bases, with 10 bases between them. The CDR3 has 13 amino acids. The germline V gene has CDR1 GTSNPN and CDR2 SVGIG (reference sequence). The CDR3 sequence is CAWSVSPRTEAFF. The CDR3 DNA reads as TGTGCCTGGAGTGTGAGCCCGAGGACTGAAGCTTTCTTT.

This clone was seen a single time. This sequence joins TRBV30 and TRBJ2-7; D possibly corresponds to TRBD2 (6 bases). The CDR3 extends over 14 amino acids. V dropped 0 bases and J dropped 2 bases, with 11 bases sitting between them. Looked up from germline, CDR1 is GTSNPN and CDR2 is SVGIG (reference sequence). CDR3 nucleotides: TGTGCCTGGAGTGTAGGGGCGGGGACCTACGAGCAGTACTTC. Its translation: CAWSVGAGTYEQYF.

V and J are TRBV5-5 and TRBJ2-5, with 7 bases matching TRBD1. Trimming removed 2 bases from V and 4 bases from J; junction bases left unmatched: 5. CDR1 SGHKS and CDR2 YYEKEE come from the germline V gene (reference sequence). This CDR3 contains 14 residues. CDR3: CASSFTRQGETQYF. The CDR3 DNA follows: TGTGCCAGCAGCTTCACCCGACAGGGAGAGACCCAGTACTTC.

V is TRBV27 and J is TRBJ2-7, with TRBD1 matching 11 bases. V shed 0 bases and J 12 bases; nucleotides not matched to a gene: 7. The CDR3 is 14 residues long. Germline V CDR1 and CDR2: MNHEY, SMNVEV (reference sequence). The DNA for the CDR3 is TGTGCCAGCAGTTTATCAGGGACAGGGGGTTTGATGTACTTC. Amino acid sequence: CASSLSGTGGLMYF.

The chain combines TRBV12-5 with TRBJ1-5, with 9 bases matching TRBD1. The CDR3 has 14 residues. Germline CDR1 LGHNT, CDR2 FRNRAP. The V and J ends lost 6 bases and 7 bases, in that order; junction bases with no gene match: 7. The CDR3 sequence: CASGQGQGNQPQHF. CDR3 nucleotide sequence: TGTGCTAGTGGACAAGGACAGGGGAACCAGCCCCAGCATTTT.

This chain uses TRBV19 with TRBJ1-2; 7 bases align to TRBD1. CDR1 and CDR2 from the germline V gene are LNHDA and SQIVND (reference sequence). V dropped 5 bases and J dropped 12; count of bases not matched to a gene: 12. There are 13 residues in the CDR3. The chain's CDR3 is CASSQQTTGAHTF. DNA for the CDR3: TGTGCCAGTAGTCAACAAACCACAGGGGCTCACACCTTC.

The J gene is TRBJ2-3, the V gene TRBV18, with 9 bases that match TRBD1. Germline V CDR1 and CDR2: KGHSH, LQKENI. The CDR3 runs 15 residues. V shed 4 bases, J shed 5 bases, and the junction held 7 bases outside the gene matches. CDR3 amino acids: CASSLTGQGVDTQYF. CDR3 nucleotide sequence: TGTGCCAGCTCACTCACGGGACAGGGAGTAGATACGCAGTATTTT.

The rearrangement links TRBV7-2 to TRBJ1-5, with D possibly being TRBD1 (5 bases). Germline CDR1 reads SGHTA; CDR2 reads FQGNSA. This CDR3 region has 15 residues. Between the trimmed V and J ends, which lost 5 bases and 2 bases, there was a span of 13 bases. CDR3 in DNA: TGTGCCAGCAGCCGGCAGGGAGGGGGCAATCAGCCCCAGCATTTT. It specifies CASSRQGGGNQPQHF.

The V call is TRBV5-1, the J call TRBJ2-1; TRBD2 agrees at 8 bases. Germline assignment: CDR1 SGHRS and CDR2 YFSETQ. The CDR3 contains 16 residues. V was clipped by 4 bases and J by 4 bases; unmatched bases: 10. This CDR3 is CASSLEAGALYNEQFF. CDR3 bases: TGCGCCAGCAGCCTCGAAGCGGGAGCCCTTTACAATGAGCAGTTCTTC.

The rearrangement links TRBV6-5 to TRBJ1-2; D is unclear. Per germline, CDR1 MNHEY and CDR2 SVGAGI. The CDR3 has 15 residues. V gave up 0 bases and J gave up 6 bases, with 14 bases separating them. CDR3 loop: CASSYSKPGRDGYTF. The CDR3 bases are TGTGCCAGCAGTTACTCGAAGCCGGGGAGGGATGGCTACACCTTC.

This clone is a singleton in its sample. The chain carries TRBV30 and TRBJ1-5; D is perhaps TRBD1 (6 bases). Germline-derived CDR1 and CDR2 are GTSNPN and SVGIG (reference sequence). The V and J ends lost 0 bases and 5 bases respectively, with 14 bases between them. The CDR3 runs to 15 residues. The CDR3 region has the DNA TGTGCCTGGAGTGTCGGGCAGGGGCCGGATCAGCCCCAGCATTTT. Translated, it gives CAWSVGQGPDQPQHF.

This chain uses TRBV11-1 with TRBJ2-7; 8 positions match TRBD2. This CDR3 has 13 amino acids. Germline CDR1 SGHAT, CDR2 FQDESV (reference sequence). V was clipped by 4 bases and J by 6 bases; unmatched bases: 5. CDR3 DNA sequence: TGTGCCAGCAGCTCCGGACTAGCTGGCGAGCAGTACTTC. Protein sequence: CASSSGLAGEQYF.

This chain connects TRBV6-1 to TRBJ1-2; unclear D gene. This CDR3 has 14 residues. Germline V CDR1 and CDR2: MNHNS, SASEGT. Trimming took off 10 bases at V and 8 bases at J, with 23 bases between the two ends. CDR3 amino acids: CATSRPSAPRGYTF. The CDR3 DNA sequence: TGTGCCACCTCCCGGCCCAGTGCCCCTAGGGGCTACACCTTC.

The chain uses TRBV7-9 and TRBJ2-1, with D unclear. There are 12 residues in the CDR3. Germline V gene data show CDR1 as SEHNR and CDR2 as FQNEAQ (reference sequence). V lost 3 bases, J lost 7 bases, and 7 bases lay in between. The CDR3 coding sequence is TGTGCCAGCAGCTTCCCCAGGAATGAGCAGTTCTTC. Translation gives CASSFPRNEQFF.

CDR3 in amino acids: CASSDGGYSNQPQHF. The CDR3 region has the DNA TGTGCCAGCAGTGATGGCGGCTATAGCAATCAGCCCCAGCATTTT. The chain uses TRBV2 and TRBJ1-5; D gene ambiguous. CDR1 and CDR2 from the germline V gene are SNHLY and FYNNEI. There are 15 residues in the CDR3. V shed 3 bases and J shed 0 bases, with 9 bases lying between them.

Only a few counts were recorded for this clone. The genes are TRBV10-3 and TRBJ1-1; 9 positions match TRBD1. J was trimmed by 8 bases and V by 7 bases; bases with no gene match: 11. Germline assignment: CDR1 ENHRY and CDR2 SYGVKD. This CDR3 region has 14 residues. CDR3: CAINKGTGTLEAFF. As DNA, the CDR3 is TGTGCCATCAACAAGGGGACAGGGACCCTAGAAGCTTTCTTT.

V is TRBV6-5 and J is TRBJ1-5; TRBD1 aligns across 10 bases. The V and J ends lost 6 bases and 4 bases, in that order; junction bases with no gene match: 6. In germline, CDR1 is MNHEY, CDR2 SVGAGI. The CDR3 consists of 15 residues. The CDR3 sequence is CASRDGTGANQPQHF. The CDR3 nucleotides read TGTGCCAGCAGAGACGGGACAGGGGCTAATCAGCCCCAGCATTTT.

A note on this clone: Other DNA sequences in this specimen translate into the identical CDR3. The V gene is TRBV5-1, the J gene TRBJ2-5; the match to TRBD1 covers 9 bases. The CDR3 totals 14 residues. The junction had 6 bases not matched to a gene; V was cut back by 4 bases and J by 5 bases. CDR1 and CDR2 from the germline V gene are SGHRS and YFSETQ. DNA of the CDR3: TGCGCCAGCAGCCTAGGACAGGGGAGGGAGACCCAGTACTTC. As protein: CASSLGQGRETQYF.

This clone was picked up a small number of times. V is TRBV6-1 and J is TRBJ1-1; D not resolved. V lost 5 bases and J lost 1, with 11 bases in between. The CDR3 extends over 14 amino acids. Germline V gene data show CDR1 as MNHNS and CDR2 as SASEGT. The CDR3 loop is CASSLRYGNTEAFF. In DNA, the CDR3 is TGTGCCAGCAGTCTCAGGTACGGGAACACTGAAGCTTTCTTT.

The J gene is TRBJ1-1, the V gene TRBV5-4; D not resolved. The CDR3 is made up of 15 amino acids. V was cut by 0 bases and J by 8 bases, with 17 bases left in between. In germline, CDR1 is SGHNT, CDR2 YYREEE (reference sequence). Here the CDR3 DNA reads TGTGCCAGCAGCTTGGTGGAACAGAACCTTCAAGAAGCTTTCTTT. This codes for CASSLVEQNLQEAFF. The full variable domain, rest sourced from reference TRBV5-4 and TRBJ1-1, is ETGVTQSPTHLIKTRGQQVTLRCSSQSGHNTVSWYQQALGQGPQFIFQYYREEENGRGNFPPRFSGLQFPNYSSELNVNALELDDSALYLCASSLVEQNLQEAFFGQGTRLTVV.

This rearrangement joins TRBV7-9 to TRBJ1-1; TRBD1 agrees at 9 bases. Germline V lookup: CDR1 SEHNR, CDR2 FQNEAQ (reference sequence). CDR3 length: 13 amino acids. With V trimmed by 1 base and J by 11 bases, 5 bases remained unmatched. For the CDR3, the DNA is TGTGCCAGCAGCTTAGGGACAGGGGAAATGGCTTTCTTT. It specifies CASSLGTGEMAFF.

This clone has just a few counts. The gene calls are TRBV7-8 and TRBJ1-5, with D possibly TRBD1 on 5 matching bases. This CDR3 has 14 residues. Per germline, CDR1 SGHVS and CDR2 FQNEAQ. Trimming stripped 5 bases from V and 3 bases from J, with 11 bases between. CDR3 nucleotide sequence: TGTGCCAGCAGCCAGACAGAACTCAATCAGCCCCAGCATTTT. It yields the protein CASSQTELNQPQHF.

The genes are TRBV5-5 and TRBJ2-5; 11 bases are shared with TRBD1. V lost 4 bases, J lost 1 base, and 3 bases stayed unmatched. CDR1 SGHKS and CDR2 YYEKEE come from the germline V gene (reference sequence). There are 15 residues in the CDR3. The CDR3 protein is CASSPGTGGQETQYF. The DNA of the CDR3 is TGTGCCAGCAGCCCCGGGACAGGGGGCCAAGAGACCCAGTACTTC.

This clone has just a few counts. The V call is TRBV5-4, the J call TRBJ1-6, with TRBD1 matching 7 bases. V was pared by 5 bases and J by 8 bases, with 7 bases of the junction left unmatched. Germline lookup yields CDR1 SGHNT and CDR2 YYREEE (reference sequence). The CDR3 runs to 14 residues. The CDR3 sequence is CASRPGQVYSPLHF. For the CDR3, the DNA is TGTGCCAGCAGACCTGGACAGGTTTATTCACCCCTCCACTTT.